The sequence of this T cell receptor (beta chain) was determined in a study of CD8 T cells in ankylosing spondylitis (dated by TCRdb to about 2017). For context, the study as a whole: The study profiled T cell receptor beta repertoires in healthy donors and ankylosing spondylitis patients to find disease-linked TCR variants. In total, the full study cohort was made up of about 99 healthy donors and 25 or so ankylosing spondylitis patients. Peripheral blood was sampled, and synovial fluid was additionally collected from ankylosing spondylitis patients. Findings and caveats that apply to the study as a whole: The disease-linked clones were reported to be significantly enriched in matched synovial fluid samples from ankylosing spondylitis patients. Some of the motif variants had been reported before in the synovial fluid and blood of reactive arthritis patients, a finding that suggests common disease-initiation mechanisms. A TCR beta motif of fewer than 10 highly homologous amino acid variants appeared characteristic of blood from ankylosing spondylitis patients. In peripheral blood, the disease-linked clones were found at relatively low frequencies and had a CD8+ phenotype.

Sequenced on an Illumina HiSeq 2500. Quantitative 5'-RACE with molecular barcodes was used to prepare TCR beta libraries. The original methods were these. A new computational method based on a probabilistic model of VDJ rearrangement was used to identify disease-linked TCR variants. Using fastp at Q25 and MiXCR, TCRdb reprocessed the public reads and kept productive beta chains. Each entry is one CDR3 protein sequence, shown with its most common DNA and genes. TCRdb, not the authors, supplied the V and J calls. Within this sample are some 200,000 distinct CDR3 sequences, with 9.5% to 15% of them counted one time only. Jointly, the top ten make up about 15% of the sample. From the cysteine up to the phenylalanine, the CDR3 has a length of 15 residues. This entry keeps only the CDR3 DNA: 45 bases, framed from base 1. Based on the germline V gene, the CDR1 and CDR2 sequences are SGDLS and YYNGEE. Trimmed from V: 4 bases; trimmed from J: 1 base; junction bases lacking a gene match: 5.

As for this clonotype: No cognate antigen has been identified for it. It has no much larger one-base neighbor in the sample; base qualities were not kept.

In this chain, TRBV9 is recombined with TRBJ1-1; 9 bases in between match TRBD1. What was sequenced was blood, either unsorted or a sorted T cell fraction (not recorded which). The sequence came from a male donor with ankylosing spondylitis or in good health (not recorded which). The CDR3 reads CASSPGTGWNTEAFF. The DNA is TGTGCCAGCAGCCCAGGGACAGGGTGGAACACTGAAGCTTTCTTT.